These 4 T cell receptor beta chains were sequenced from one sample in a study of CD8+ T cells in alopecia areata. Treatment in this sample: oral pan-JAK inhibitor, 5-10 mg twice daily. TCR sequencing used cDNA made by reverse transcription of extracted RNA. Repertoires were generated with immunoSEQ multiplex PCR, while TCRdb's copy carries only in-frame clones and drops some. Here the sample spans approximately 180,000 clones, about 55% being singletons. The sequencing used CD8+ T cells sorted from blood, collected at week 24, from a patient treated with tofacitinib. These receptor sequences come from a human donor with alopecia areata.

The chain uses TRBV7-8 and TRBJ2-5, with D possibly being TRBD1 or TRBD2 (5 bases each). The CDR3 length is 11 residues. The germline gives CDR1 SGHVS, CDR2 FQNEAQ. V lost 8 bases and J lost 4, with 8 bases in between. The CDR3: CASFGGETQYF. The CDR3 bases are TGTGCCAGCTTTGGGGGAGAGACCCAGTACTTC.

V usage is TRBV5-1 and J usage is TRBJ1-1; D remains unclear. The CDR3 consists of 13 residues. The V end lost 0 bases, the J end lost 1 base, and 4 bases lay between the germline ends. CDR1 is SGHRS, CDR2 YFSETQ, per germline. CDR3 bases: TGCGCCAGCAGCTTGGAGGAGAACACTGAAGCTTTCTTT. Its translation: CASSLEENTEAFF.

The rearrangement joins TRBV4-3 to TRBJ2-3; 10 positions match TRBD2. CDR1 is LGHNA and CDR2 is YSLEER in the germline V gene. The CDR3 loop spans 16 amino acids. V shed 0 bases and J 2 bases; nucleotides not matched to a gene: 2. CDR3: CASSQELAGPTDTQYF. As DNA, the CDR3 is TGCGCCAGCAGCCAAGAACTAGCGGGACCCACAGATACGCAGTATTTT.

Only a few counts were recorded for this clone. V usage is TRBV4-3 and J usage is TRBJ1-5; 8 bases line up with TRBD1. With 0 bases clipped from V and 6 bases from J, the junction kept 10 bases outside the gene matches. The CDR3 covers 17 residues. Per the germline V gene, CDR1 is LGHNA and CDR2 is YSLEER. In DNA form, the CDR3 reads TGCGCCAGCAGCCAAGATGTCGGCAGGGGGCTGGGTCAGCCCCAGCATTTT. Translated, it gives CASSQDVGRGLGQPQHF.